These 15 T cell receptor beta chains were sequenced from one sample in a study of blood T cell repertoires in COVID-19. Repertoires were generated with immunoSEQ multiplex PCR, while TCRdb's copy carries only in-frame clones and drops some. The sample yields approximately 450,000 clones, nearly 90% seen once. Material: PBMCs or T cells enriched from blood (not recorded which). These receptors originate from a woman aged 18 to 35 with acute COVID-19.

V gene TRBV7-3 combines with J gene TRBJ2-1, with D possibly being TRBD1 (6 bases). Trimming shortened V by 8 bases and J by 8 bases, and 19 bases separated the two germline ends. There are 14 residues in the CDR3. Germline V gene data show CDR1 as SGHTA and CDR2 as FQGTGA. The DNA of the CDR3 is TGTGCCAGCGGGGGCGAGGGGCTCCGTGATGAGCAGTTCTTC. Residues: CASGGEGLRDEQFF.

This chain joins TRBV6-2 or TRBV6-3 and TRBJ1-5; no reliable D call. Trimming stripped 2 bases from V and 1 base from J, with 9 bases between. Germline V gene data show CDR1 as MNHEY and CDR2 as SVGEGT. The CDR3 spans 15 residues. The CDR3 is CASSYRAVSNQPQHF. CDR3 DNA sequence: TGTGCCAGCAGTTACCGAGCGGTAAGCAATCAGCCCCAGCATTTT.

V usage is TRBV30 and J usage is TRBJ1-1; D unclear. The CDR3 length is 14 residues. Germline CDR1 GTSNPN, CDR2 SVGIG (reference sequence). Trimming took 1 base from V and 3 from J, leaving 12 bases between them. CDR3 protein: CAWSGVGSHTEAFF. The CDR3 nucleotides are TGTGCCTGGAGTGGGGTGGGGAGTCACACTGAAGCTTTCTTT.

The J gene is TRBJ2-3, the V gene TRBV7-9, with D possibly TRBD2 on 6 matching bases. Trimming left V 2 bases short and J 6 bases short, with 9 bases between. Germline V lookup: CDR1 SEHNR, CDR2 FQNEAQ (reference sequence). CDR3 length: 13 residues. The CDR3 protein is CASSLIGRDTQYF. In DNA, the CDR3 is TGTGCCAGCAGCTTAATAGGGAGGGATACGCAGTATTTT. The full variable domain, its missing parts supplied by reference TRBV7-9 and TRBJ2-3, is DTGVSQNPRHKITKRGQNVTFRCDPISEHNRLYWYRQTLGQGPEFLTYFQNEAQLEKSRLLSDRFSAERPKGSFSTLEIQRTEQGDSAMYLCASSLIGRDTQYFGPGTRLTVL.

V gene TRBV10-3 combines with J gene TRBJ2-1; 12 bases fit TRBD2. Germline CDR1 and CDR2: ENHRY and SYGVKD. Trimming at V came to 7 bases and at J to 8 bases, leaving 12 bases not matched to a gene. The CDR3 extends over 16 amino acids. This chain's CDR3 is CAINNGLAGGPHEQFF. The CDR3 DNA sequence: TGTGCCATCAATAATGGTCTAGCGGGAGGGCCACATGAGCAGTTCTTC.

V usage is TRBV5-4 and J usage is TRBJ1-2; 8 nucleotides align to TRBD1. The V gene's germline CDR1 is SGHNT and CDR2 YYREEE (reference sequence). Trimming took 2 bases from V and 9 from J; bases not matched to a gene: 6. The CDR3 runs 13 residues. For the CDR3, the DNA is TGTGCCAGCAGCTTCCCCGGGACAGGCAGCTACACCTTC. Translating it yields CASSFPGTGSYTF.

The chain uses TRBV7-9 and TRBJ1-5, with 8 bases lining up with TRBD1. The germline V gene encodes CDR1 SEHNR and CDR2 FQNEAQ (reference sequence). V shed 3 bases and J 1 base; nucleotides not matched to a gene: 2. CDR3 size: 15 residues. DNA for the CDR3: TGTGCCAGCAGCTTCGGACAGGGAAGCAATCAGCCCCAGCATTTT. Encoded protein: CASSFGQGSNQPQHF.

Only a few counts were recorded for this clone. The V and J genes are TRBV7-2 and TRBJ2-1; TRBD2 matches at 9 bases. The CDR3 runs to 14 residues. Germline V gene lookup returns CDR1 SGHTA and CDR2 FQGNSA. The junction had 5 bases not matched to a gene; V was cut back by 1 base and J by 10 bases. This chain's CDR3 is CASSLEGTSSEQFF. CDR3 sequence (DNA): TGTGCCAGCAGCTTAGAGGGGACTAGCTCCGAGCAGTTCTTC.

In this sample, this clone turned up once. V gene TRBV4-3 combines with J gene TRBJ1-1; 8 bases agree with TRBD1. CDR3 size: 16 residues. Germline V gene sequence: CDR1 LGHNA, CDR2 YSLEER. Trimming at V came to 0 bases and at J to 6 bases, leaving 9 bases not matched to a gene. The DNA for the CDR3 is TGCGCCAGCAGCCAAGATTTTCGGACAGGGAGGCCTGAAGCTTTCTTT. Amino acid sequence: CASSQDFRTGRPEAFF.

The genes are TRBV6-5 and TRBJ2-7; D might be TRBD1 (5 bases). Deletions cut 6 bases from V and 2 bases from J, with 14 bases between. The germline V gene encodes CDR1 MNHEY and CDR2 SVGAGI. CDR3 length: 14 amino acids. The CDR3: CASSPRTNPYEQYF. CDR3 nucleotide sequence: TGTGCCAGCAGCCCCAGGACAAACCCCTACGAGCAGTACTTC.

CDR3 bases: TGTGCCAGCAGTTTCCGGGACTACTTCCTGGAGCAGTTCTTC. Protein product: CASSFRDYFLEQFF. V usage is TRBV28 and J usage is TRBJ2-1, with 7 nucleotides matching TRBD2. J was trimmed by 10 bases and V by 3 bases; bases with no gene match: 9. This CDR3 spans 14 amino acids. The germline gives CDR1 MDHEN, CDR2 SYDVKM.

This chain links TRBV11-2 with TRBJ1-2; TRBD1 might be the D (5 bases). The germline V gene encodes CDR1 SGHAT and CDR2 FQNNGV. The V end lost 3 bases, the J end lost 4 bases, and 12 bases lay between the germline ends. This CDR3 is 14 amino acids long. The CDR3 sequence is CASSLDNLGYGYTF. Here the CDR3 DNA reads TGTGCCAGCAGCTTGGACAACCTCGGCTATGGCTACACCTTC.

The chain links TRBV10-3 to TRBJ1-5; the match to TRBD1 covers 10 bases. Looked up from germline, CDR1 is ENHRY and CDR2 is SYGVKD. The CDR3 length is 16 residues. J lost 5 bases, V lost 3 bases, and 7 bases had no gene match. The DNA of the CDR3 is TGTGCCATCAGTGAACCGGGACAGGGGTCGTATCAGCCCCAGCATTTT. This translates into CAISEPGQGSYQPQHF.

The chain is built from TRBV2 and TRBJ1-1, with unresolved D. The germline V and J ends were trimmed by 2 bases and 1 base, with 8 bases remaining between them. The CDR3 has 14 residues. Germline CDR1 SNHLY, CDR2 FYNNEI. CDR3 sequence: CASSEWTENTEAFF. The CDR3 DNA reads TGTGCCAGCAGTGAATGGACTGAGAACACTGAAGCTTTCTTT.

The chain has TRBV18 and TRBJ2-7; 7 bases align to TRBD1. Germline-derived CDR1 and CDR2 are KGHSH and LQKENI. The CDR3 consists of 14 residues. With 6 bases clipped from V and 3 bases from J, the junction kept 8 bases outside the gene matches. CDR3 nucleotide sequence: TGTGCCAGCTCCCCCGGGACAGACGGCTACGAGCAGTACTTC. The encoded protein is CASSPGTDGYEQYF. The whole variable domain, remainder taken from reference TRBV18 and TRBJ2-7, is NAGVMQNPRHLVRRRGQEARLRCSPMKGHSHVYWYRQLPEEGLKFMVYLQKENIIDESGMPKERFSAEFPKEGPSILRIQQVVRGDSAAYFCASSPGTDGYEQYFGPGTRLTVT.